This T cell receptor beta chain appears in the sequencing data of a study of T cells in Graves' hyperthyroidism and ophthalmopathy. V was clipped by 5 bases and J by 7 bases; unmatched bases: 11. The CDR3 is 15 amino acids. RNA transcripts gave rise to amplified TCR beta CDR3 regions. First-round RT-PCR of the TCR CDR3 relied on the HTBI primer set. A single record per CDR3 protein comes from TCRdb applying MiXCR to the multiplex PCR reads. The repertoire includes more than 350,000 distinct CDR3 sequences, 12% to 15% of them detected once, and approximately 19% sits in the top ten. Study results and limitations: In the analysis, a 13 V-J model separated ophthalmopathy from stable hyperthyroidism. Model output signaled ophthalmopathy a median about 6.3 months ahead of onset.

To note about this clonotype: Its antigen is unknown.

Diagnostic assessment was based on clinical symptoms, serum thyroxine and TRAb, thyroid ultrasound and orbital computed tomography. The sample comprised blood. The chain couples TRBV12-3 or TRBV12-4 to TRBJ2-7; 10 nucleotides agree with TRBD2. This receptor was taken from a woman aged 55 to 70 with Graves' ophthalmopathy. The CDR3 DNA reads TGTGCCAGCAGTCCGAGCGGGAGGGCCTCAGGAGAGCAGTACTTC. Translating it yields CASSPSGRASGEQYF.